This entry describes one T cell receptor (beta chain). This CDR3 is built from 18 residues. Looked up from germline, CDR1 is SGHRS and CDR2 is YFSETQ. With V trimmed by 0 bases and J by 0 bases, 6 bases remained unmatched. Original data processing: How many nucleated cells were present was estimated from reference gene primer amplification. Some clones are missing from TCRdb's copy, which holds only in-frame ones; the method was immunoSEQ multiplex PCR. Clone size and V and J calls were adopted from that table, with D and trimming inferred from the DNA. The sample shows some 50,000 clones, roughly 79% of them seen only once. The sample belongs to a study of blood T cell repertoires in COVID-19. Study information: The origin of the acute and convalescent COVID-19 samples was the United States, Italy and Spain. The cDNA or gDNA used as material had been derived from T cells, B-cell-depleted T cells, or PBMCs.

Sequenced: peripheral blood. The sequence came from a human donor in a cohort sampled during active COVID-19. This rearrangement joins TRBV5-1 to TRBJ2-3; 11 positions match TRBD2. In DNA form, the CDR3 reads TGCGCCAGCAGCTTGGAACTAGCGGGGGCCAGTAGCACAGATACGCAGTATTTT. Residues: CASSLELAGASSTDTQYF.